The T cell receptor beta chain described here comes from a study of T cell responses to AZD1222 COVID-19 vaccine. The V gene's germline CDR1 is LGHDT and CDR2 YNNKEL (reference sequence). This CDR3 is 15 amino acids long. V was trimmed by 0 bases and J by 8 bases, leaving 16 bases between them. The data were produced by immunoSEQ multiplex PCR, yet TCRdb's version contains in-frame clones alone and is incomplete. The sample has about 160,000 clones, approximately 90% seen once; the top ten hold around 1%. The source material was peripheral blood, sampled 28 days after the second AZD1222 dose. The rearrangement links TRBV3-1 (or the pseudogene TRBV3-2) to TRBJ1-2; D unclear. The clonotype comes from an adult who received the AZD1222 COVID-19 vaccine. The CDR3 loop reads CASSQDAVFRSGYTF. The DNA of the CDR3 is TGTGCCAGCAGCCAAGACGCGGTTTTCCGGTCGGGCTACACCTTC.